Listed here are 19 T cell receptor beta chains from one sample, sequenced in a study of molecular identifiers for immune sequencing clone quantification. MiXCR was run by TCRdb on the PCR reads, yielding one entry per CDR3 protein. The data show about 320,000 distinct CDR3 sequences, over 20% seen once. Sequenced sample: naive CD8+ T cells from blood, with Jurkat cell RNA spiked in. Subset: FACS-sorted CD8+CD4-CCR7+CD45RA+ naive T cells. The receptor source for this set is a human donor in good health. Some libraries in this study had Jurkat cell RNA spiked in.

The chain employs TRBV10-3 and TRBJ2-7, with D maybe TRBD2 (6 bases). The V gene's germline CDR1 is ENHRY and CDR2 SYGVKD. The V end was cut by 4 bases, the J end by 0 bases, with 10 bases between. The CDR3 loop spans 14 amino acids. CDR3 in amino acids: CAISGSGLSYEQYF. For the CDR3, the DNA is TGTGCCATCAGTGGTTCGGGACTCTCCTACGAGCAGTACTTC.

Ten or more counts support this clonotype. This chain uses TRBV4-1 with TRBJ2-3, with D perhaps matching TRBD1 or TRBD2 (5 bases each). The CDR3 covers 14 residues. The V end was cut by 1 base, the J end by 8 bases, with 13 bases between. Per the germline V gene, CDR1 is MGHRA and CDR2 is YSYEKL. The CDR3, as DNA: TGCGCCAGCAGCCAAGGGGGCGGCGGAGGTACGCAGTATTTT. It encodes CASSQGGGGGTQYF.

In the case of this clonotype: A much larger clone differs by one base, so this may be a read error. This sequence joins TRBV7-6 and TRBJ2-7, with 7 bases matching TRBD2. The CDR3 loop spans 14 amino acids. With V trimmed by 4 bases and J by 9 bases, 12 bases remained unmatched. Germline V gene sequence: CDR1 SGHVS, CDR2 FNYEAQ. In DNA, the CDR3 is TGTGCCAGCAGCTCCCGCCTGGGGAGGGAGATGCAGTACTTC. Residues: CASSSRLGREMQYF.

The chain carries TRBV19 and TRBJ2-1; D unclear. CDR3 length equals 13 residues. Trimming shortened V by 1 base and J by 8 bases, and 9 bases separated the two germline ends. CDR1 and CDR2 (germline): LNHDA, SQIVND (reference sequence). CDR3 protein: CASSIVRLHEQFF. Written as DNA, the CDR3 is TGTGCCAGTAGTATAGTGCGCCTCCATGAGCAGTTCTTC. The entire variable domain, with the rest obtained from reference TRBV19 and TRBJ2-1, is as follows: DGGITQSPKYLFRKEGQNVTLSCEQNLNHDAMYWYRQDPGQGLRLIYYSQIVNDFQKGDIAEGYSVSREKKESFPLTVTSAQKNPTAFYLCASSIVRLHEQFFGPGTRLTVL.

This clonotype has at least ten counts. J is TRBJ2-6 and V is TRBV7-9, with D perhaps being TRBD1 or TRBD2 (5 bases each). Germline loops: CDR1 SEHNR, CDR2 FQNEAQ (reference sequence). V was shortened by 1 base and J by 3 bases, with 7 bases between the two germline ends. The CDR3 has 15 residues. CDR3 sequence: CASSLVGVGANVLTF. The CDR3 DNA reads TGTGCCAGCAGCTTAGTGGGGGTTGGGGCCAACGTCCTGACTTTC.

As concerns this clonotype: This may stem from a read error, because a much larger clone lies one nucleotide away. CDR3 DNA sequence: TGTGCCTCCAGTGAGAGACCCCAAATAGCGGGGGGCTACACAGATACGCAGTATTTT. Translation gives CASSERPQIAGGYTDTQYF. V is TRBV24-1 and J is TRBJ2-3; 10 nucleotides match TRBD2. The CDR3 runs 19 residues. CDR1 is KGHDR and CDR2 is SFDVKD in the germline V gene.

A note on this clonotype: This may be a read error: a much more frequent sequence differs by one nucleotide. CDR3 sequence: CAWSSQGYTEAFF. The DNA of the CDR3 is TGTGCCTGGAGTTCTCAGGGGTACACTGAAGCTTTCTTT. This chain links TRBV30 with TRBJ1-1; TRBD1 is a possible D gene (6 bases). The CDR3 is made up of 13 amino acids. Trimming cost V 2 bases and J 3 bases, with 10 bases left between them. The germline gives CDR1 GTSNPN, CDR2 SVGIG (reference sequence).

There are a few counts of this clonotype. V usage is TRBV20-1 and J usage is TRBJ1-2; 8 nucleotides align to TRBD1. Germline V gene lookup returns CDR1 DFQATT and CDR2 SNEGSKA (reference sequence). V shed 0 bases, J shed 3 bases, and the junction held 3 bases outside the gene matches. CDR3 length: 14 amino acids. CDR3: CSARDLDRDYGYTF. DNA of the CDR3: TGCAGTGCTAGAGATTTGGACAGGGACTATGGCTACACCTTC.

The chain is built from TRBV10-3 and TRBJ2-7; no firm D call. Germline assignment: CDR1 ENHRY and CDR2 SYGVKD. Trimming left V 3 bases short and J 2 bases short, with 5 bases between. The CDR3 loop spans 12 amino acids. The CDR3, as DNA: TGTGCCATCAGTGAAGGGACCTACGAGCAGTACTTC. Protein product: CAISEGTYEQYF.

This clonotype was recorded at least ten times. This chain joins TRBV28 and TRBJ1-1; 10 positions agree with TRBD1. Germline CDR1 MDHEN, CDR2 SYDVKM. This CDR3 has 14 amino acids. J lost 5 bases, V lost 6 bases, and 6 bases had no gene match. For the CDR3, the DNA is TGTGCCAGCAGCCCCGGACAGGGGGGAACTGAAGCTTTCTTT. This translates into CASSPGQGGTEAFF.

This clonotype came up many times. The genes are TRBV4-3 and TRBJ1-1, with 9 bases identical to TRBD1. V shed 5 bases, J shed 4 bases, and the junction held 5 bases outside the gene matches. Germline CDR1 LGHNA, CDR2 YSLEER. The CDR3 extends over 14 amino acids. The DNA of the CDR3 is TGCGCCAGCAGCTACGGACAGGGGACCACTGAAGCTTTCTTT. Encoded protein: CASSYGQGTTEAFF.

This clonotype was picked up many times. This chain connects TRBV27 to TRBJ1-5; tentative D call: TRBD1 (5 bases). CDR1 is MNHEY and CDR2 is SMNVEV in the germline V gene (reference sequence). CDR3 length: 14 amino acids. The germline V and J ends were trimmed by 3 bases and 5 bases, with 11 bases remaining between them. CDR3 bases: TGTGCCAGCAGTTTCACCGGGACCTATCAGCCCCAGCATTTT. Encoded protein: CASSFTGTYQPQHF.

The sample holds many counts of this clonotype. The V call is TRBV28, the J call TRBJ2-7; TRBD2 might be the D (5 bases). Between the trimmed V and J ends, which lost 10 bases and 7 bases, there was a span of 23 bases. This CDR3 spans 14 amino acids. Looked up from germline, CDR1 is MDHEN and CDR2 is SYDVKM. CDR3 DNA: TGTGCCACCTCACCTTTGGAGATGTCGGGGGAGCAGTACTTC. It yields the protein CATSPLEMSGEQYF.

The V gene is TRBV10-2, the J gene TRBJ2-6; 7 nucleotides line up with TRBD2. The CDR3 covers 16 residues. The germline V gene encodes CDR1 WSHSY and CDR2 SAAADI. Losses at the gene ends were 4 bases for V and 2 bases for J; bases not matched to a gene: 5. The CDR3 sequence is CASSVSRGTGANVLTF. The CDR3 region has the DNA TGCGCCAGCAGTGTATCGCGGGGGACTGGGGCCAACGTCCTGACTTTC.

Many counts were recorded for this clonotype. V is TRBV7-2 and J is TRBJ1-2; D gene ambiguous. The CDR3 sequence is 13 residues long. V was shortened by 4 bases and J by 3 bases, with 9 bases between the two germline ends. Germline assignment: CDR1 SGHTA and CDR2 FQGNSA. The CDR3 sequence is CASSSPEDYGYTF. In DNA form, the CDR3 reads TGTGCCAGCAGCTCCCCAGAAGACTATGGCTACACCTTC.

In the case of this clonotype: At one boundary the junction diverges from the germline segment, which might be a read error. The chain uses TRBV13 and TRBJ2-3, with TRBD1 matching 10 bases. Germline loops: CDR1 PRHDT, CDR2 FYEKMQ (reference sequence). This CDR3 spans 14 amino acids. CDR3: CAGSPGTGVDTQYF. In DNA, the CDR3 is TGTGCCGGCAGCCCCGGGACAGGGGTAGATACGCAGTATTTT.

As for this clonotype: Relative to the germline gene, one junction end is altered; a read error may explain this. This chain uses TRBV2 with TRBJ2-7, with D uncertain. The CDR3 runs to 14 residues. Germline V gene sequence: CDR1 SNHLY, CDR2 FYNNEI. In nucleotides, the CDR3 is TGTGCCAGCAACCCGCGAGACACGTCCTACGAGCAGCACTTC. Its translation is CASNPRDTSYEQHF.

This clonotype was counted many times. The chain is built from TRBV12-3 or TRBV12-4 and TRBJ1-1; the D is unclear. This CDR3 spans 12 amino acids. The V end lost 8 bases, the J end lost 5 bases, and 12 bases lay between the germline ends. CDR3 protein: CASVPPGTEAFF. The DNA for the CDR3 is TGTGCCAGCGTCCCCCCGGGTACTGAAGCTTTCTTT.

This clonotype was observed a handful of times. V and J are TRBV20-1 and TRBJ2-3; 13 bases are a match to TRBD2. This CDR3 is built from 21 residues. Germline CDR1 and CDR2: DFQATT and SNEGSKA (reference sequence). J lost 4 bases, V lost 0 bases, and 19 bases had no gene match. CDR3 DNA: TGCAGTGCTAGAGACCCGGCGGCCCAACTAGCGGGGGGGCCAGGGGCAGATACGCAGTATTTT. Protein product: CSARDPAAQLAGGPGADTQYF.